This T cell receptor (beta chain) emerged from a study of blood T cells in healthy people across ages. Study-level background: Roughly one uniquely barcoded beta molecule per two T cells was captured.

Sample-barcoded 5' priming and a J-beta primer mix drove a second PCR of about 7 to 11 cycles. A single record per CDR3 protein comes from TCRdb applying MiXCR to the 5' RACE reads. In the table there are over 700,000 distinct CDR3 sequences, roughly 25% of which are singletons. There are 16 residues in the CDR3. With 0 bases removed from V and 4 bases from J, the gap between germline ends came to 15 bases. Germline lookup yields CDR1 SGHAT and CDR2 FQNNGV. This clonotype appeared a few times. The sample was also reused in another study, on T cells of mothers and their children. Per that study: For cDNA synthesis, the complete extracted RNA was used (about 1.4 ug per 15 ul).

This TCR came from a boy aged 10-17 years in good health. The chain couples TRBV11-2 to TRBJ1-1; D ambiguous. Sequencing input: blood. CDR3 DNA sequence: TGTGCCAGCAGCTTAGATATGGCCTTGGCATTCACTGAAGCTTTCTTT. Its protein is CASSLDMALAFTEAFF.